This TCR beta chain is drawn from a study of Ad26.COV2.S vaccination and SARS-CoV-2 variants. As for treatment: around 19 received Ad26.COV2.S at low or high dose, single or two shots; several received placebo; per-sample allocation not given. Samples analyzed were those drawn on day 63 after the first vaccine or placebo injection. Produced via immunoSEQ multiplex PCR; TCRdb's table is partial and in-frame only. The sample lists under 500,000 clones; over 80% were seen once. Sequenced material: peripheral blood, taken in a trial of Ad26.COV2.S vaccine versus placebo. The TCR originated in a person between 18 and 65 years old who received the Ad26.COV2.S COVID-19 vaccine or a placebo.

CDR3 loop: CASSVGGLDYEQYF. The CDR3, as DNA: TGTGCCAGCAGCGTTGGGGGGCTCGATTACGAGCAGTACTTC. This chain joins TRBV9 and TRBJ2-7; TRBD1 or TRBD2 may be the D gene (6 bases each). V was pared by 2 bases and J by 4 bases, with 13 bases between. The CDR3 covers 14 residues. Germline CDR1 is SGDLS and CDR2 is YYNGEE. The full variable domain, with the rest looked up from reference TRBV9 and TRBJ2-7, is DSGVTQTPKHLITATGQRVTLRCSPRSGDLSVYWYQQSLDQGLQFLIQYYNGEERAKGNILERFSAQQFPDLHSELNLSSLELGDSALYFCASSVGGLDYEQYFGPGTRLTVT.